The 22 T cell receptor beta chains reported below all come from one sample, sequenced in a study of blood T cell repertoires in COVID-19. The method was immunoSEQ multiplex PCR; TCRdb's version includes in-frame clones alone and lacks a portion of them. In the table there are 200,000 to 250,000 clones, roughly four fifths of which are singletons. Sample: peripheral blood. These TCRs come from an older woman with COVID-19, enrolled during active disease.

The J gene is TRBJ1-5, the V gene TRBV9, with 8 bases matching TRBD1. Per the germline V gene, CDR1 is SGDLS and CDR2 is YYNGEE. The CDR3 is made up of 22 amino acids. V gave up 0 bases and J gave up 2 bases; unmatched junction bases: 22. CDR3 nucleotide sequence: TGTGCCAGCAGCGTAGAGCCGGGGGACAGGCTTGTAATACCGTCGGGCAATCAGCCCCAGCATTTT. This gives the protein CASSVEPGDRLVIPSGNQPQHF.

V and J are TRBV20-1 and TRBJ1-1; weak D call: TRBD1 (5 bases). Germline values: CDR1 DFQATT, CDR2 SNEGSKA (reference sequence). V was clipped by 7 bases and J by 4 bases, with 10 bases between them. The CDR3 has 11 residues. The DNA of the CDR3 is TGCAGTGAACTGGGGGGCACTGAAGCTTTCTTT. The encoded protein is CSELGGTEAFF.

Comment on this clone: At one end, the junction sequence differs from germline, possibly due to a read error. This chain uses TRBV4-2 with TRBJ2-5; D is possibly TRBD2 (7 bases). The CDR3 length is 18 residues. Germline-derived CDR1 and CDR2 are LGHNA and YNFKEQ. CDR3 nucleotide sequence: TGTGCCCGCAGCCAAAGAGGGAGGGGAGGGGGGCCAATGGAGACCCAGTACTTC. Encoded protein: CARSQRGRGGGPMETQYF.

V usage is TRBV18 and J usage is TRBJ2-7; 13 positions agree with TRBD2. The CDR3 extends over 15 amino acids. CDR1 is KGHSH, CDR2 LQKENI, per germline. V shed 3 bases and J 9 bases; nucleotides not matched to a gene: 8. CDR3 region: CASSPGLAGIDRQYF. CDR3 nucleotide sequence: TGTGCCAGCTCACCGGGACTAGCGGGAATAGATCGGCAGTACTTC.

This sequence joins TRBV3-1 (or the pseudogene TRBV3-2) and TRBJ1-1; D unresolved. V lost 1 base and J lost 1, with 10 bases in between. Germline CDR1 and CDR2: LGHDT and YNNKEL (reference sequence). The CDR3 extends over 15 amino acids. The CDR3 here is CASSQGPPGNTEAFF. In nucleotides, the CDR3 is TGTGCCAGCAGCCAAGGGCCCCCAGGGAACACTGAAGCTTTCTTT.

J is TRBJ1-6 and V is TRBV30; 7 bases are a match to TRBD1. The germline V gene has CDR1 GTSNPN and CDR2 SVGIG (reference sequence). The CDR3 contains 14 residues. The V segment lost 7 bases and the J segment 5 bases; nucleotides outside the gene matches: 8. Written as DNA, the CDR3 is TGTGCCTCCCTGGGGGACAGAGATAATTCACCCCTCCACTTT. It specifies CASLGDRDNSPLHF.

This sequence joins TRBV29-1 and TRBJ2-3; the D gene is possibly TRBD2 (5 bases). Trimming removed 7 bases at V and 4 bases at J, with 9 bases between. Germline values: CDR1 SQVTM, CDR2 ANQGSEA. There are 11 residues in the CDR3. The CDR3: CSAEGADTQYF. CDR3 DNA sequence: TGCAGCGCCGAGGGCGCAGATACGCAGTATTTT.

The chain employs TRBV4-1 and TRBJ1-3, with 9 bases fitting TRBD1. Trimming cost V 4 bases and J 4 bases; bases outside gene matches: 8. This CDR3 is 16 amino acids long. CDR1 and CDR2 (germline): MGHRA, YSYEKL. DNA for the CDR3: TGCGCCAGCAGCCTTACAGGGGGCTCGAGCGGAAACACCATATATTTT. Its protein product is CASSLTGGSSGNTIYF.

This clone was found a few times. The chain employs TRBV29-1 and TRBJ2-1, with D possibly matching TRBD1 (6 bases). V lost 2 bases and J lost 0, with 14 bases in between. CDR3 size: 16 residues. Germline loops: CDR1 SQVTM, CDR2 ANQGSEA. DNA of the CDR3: TGCAGCGTTGAAAAGGACAGCAGGATCTCCTACAATGAGCAGTTCTTC. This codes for CSVEKDSRISYNEQFF.

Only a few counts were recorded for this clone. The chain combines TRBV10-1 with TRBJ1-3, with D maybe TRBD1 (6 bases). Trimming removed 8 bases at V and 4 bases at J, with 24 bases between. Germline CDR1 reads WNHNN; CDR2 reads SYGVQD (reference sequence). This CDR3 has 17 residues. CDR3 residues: CASPTQGDRPAGNTIYF. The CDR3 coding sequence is TGCGCCAGCCCCACCCAAGGCGACAGGCCGGCCGGAAACACCATATATTTT.

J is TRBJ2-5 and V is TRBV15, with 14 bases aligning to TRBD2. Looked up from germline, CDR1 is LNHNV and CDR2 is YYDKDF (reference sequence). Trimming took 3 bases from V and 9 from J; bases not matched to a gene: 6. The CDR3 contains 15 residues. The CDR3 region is CATSRGLAGENSQYF. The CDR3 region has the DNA TGTGCCACCAGCAGGGGACTAGCGGGAGAAAACTCCCAGTACTTC.

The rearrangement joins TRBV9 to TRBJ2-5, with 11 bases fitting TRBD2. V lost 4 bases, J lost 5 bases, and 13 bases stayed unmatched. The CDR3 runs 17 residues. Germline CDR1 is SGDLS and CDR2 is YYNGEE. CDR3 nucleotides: TGTGCCAGCAGCCCTCGGGGTAGCGGGAGGGCAGGGGAGACCCAGTACTTC. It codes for CASSPRGSGRAGETQYF.

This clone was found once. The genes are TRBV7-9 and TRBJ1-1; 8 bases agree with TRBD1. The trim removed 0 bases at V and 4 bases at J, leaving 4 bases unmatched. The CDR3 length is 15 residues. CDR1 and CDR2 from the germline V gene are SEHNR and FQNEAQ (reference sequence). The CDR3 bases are TGTGCCAGCAGCTTAGCGTTAACAGGGGGCACTGAAGCTTTCTTT. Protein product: CASSLALTGGTEAFF.

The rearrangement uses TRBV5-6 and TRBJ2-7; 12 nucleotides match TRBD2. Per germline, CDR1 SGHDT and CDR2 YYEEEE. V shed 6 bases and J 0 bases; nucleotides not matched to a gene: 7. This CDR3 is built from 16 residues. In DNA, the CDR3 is TGTGCCAGCACCAATCCTAGCGGGAGGGCCTCCTACGAGCAGTACTTC. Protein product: CASTNPSGRASYEQYF.

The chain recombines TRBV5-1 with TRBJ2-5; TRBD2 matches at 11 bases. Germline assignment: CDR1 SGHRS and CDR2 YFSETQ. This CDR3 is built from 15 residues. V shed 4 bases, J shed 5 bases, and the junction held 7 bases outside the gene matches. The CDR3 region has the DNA TGCGCCAGCAGCGCGGGACTAGCGGTAAAGGAGACCCAGTACTTC. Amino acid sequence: CASSAGLAVKETQYF.

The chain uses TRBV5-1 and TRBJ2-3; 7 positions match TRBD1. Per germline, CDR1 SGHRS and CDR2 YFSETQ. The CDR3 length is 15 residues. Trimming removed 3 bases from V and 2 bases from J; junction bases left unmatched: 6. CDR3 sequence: CASSWGQTFTDTQYF. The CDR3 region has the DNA TGCGCCAGCAGCTGGGGACAGACTTTCACAGATACGCAGTATTTT.

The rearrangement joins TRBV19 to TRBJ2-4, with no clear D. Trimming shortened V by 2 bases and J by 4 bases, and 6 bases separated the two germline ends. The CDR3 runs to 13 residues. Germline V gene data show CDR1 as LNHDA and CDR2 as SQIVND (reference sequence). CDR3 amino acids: CASSINLKNIQYF. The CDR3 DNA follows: TGTGCCAGTAGTATAAACCTAAAAAACATTCAGTACTTC.

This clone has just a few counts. CDR3 region: CASSSGQGRNTGELFF. The CDR3 DNA reads TGCGCCAGCAGCTCCGGACAGGGTCGAAACACCGGGGAGCTGTTTTTT. The chain has TRBV5-1 and TRBJ2-2; 8 positions match TRBD1. Germline CDR1 is SGHRS and CDR2 is YFSETQ. The CDR3 consists of 16 residues. V dropped 3 bases and J dropped 2; count of bases not matched to a gene: 6.

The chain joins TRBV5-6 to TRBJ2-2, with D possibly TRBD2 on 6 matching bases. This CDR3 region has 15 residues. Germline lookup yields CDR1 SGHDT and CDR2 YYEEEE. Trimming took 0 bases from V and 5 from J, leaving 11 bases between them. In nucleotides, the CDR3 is TGTGCCAGCAGCTTGGATGGGGGGAAAACCGGGGAGCTGTTTTTT. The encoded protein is CASSLDGGKTGELFF.

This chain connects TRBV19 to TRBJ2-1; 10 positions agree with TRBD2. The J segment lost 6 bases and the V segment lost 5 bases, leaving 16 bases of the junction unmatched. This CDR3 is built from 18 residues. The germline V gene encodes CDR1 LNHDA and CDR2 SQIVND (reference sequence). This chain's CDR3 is CASSSRLPSSGSFNEQFF. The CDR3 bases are TGTGCCAGTAGTTCCCGCTTACCCTCTAGCGGGAGTTTCAATGAGCAGTTCTTC. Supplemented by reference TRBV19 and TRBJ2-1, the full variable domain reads DGGITQSPKYLFRKEGQNVTLSCEQNLNHDAMYWYRQDPGQGLRLIYYSQIVNDFQKGDIAEGYSVSREKKESFPLTVTSAQKNPTAFYLCASSSRLPSSGSFNEQFFGPGTRLTVL.

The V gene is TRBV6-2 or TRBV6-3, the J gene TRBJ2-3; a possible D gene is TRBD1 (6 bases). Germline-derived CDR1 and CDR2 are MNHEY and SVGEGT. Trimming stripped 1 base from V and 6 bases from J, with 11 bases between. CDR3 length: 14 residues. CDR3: CASSYYTQGDTQYF. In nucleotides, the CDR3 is TGTGCCAGCAGTTACTACACGCAGGGGGATACGCAGTATTTT.

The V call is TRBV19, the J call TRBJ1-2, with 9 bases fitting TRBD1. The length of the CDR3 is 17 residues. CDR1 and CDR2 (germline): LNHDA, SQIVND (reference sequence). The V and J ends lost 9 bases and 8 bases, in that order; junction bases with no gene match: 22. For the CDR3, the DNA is TGTGCCAGCAGCGTCACCGGGACAGGGTCACTATCTGGAGGCTACACCTTC. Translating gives CASSVTGTGSLSGGYTF.